This entry features one T cell receptor (beta chain) sequence. Its antigen is unknown. Time point denoted: newly diagnosed GD, antithyroid drugs for less than 3 months. TCR sequences were obtained from RNA taken from PBMCs. The CDR3 runs to 15 residues. J was trimmed by 1 base and V by 6 bases; bases with no gene match: 7. Germline V gene sequence: CDR1 DFQATT, CDR2 SNEGSKA (reference sequence). Combining iRepertoire HTBI primers with Arm-PCR of CDR3 regions, the authors built TCR beta libraries. Via MiXCR, TCRdb re-called the multiplex PCR reads, giving one row per CDR3 protein. In the table there are 390,000 or so distinct CDR3 sequences, about 11% of which are singletons. The data originate from a study of regulatory T cells in long-lasting Graves disease. Study overall: For under 3 months, newly diagnosed Graves' patients had been taking antithyroid drugs. Overall study results and limits: TRBV28, TRBJ1-2 and TRBJ2-5 emerged as the favored segments in persistent disease.

The data were also submitted as part of a second study, on T cells in Graves' hyperthyroidism and ophthalmopathy. That work contributes: It was uncontrolled infection, other autoimmune disease, pregnancy or lactation that excluded patients. When the TCR CDR3 underwent first-round RT-PCR, the HTBI primer set was used.

The sequencing used peripheral blood mononuclear cells (PBMCs), collected at new diagnosis, from a patient treated with antithyroid drugs. The chain uses TRBV20-1 and TRBJ2-2; TRBD2 matches 8 bases. The receptor was isolated from a woman between 18 and 29 years old with Graves disease. CDR3 region: CSAPWAGGNTGELFF. Written as DNA, the CDR3 is TGCAGTGCCCCTTGGGCGGGGGGGAACACCGGGGAGCTGTTTTTT.